These 27 T cell receptor beta chains came from one sample sequenced in a study of siplizumab effects on memory and regulatory T cells. This table comes from immunoSEQ multiplex PCR, and its TCRdb copy is limited to in-frame clones, with some not included. This sample has about 120,000 clones, with over 85% found just once. Specimen: non-Treg CD4+ T cells sorted from blood. The receptors derive from a human donor in good health.

The V and J genes are TRBV10-3 and TRBJ1-2; 7 nucleotides match TRBD1. Germline V CDR1 and CDR2: ENHRY, SYGVKD. The CDR3 is made up of 14 amino acids. Trimming at V came to 6 bases and at J to 0 bases, leaving 4 bases not matched to a gene. The CDR3 here is CAIRGDSPNYGYTF. The DNA of the CDR3 is TGTGCCATCAGGGGGGACAGTCCTAACTATGGCTACACCTTC.

The chain uses TRBV2 and TRBJ2-2, with D perhaps matching TRBD2 (7 bases). CDR1 SNHLY and CDR2 FYNNEI come from the germline V gene. Trimming shortened V by 4 bases and J by 4 bases, and 13 bases separated the two germline ends. CDR3 length: 15 residues. The CDR3 sequence: CASSAGGPGTGELFF. In DNA form, the CDR3 reads TGTGCCAGCAGTGCCGGGGGGCCGGGCACCGGGGAGCTGTTTTTT. The full variable domain, its missing parts supplied by reference TRBV2 and TRBJ2-2, is EPEVTQTPSHQVTQMGQEVILRCVPISNHLYFYWYRQILGQKVEFLVSFYNNEISEKSEIFDDQFSVERPDGSNFTLKIRSTKLEDSAMYFCASSAGGPGTGELFFGEGSRLTVL.

In DNA form, the CDR3 reads TGTGCCAGCAGTTTATCGGCTCCCAAAAACATTCAGTACTTC. It encodes CASSLSAPKNIQYF. This chain uses TRBV27 with TRBJ2-4; no clear D. Germline V gene sequence: CDR1 MNHEY, CDR2 SMNVEV (reference sequence). The V and J ends lost 0 bases and 2 bases respectively, with 5 bases between them. The CDR3 sequence is 14 residues long.

V usage is TRBV19 and J usage is TRBJ1-5; TRBD1 matches at 9 bases. CDR1 is LNHDA, CDR2 SQIVND, per germline (reference sequence). The CDR3 has 16 amino acids. V lost 5 bases to trimming and J lost 5 bases; unmatched junction nucleotides: 10. The CDR3 DNA sequence: TGTGCCAGTAGTGTACCCTGGGGACAGGGATATCAGCCCCAGCATTTT. This translates into CASSVPWGQGYQPQHF. The full variable domain, rest sourced from reference TRBV19 and TRBJ1-5, is DGGITQSPKYLFRKEGQNVTLSCEQNLNHDAMYWYRQDPGQGLRLIYYSQIVNDFQKGDIAEGYSVSREKKESFPLTVTSAQKNPTAFYLCASSVPWGQGYQPQHFGDGTRLSIL.

This clone came up once. The genes are TRBV5-1 and TRBJ2-5; perhaps D is TRBD1 or TRBD2 (5 bases each). The CDR3 totals 16 residues. V dropped 4 bases and J dropped 9 bases, with 25 bases sitting between them. Looked up from germline, CDR1 is SGHRS and CDR2 is YFSETQ. The CDR3 region is CASSGGTAPSLRAQYF. CDR3 nucleotides: TGCGCCAGCAGCGGTGGGACGGCGCCATCATTGAGGGCCCAGTACTTC.

The chain is built from TRBV19 and TRBJ1-1; D is possibly TRBD1 (5 bases). The germline V gene encodes CDR1 LNHDA and CDR2 SQIVND (reference sequence). Trimming removed 2 bases from V and 8 bases from J, with 6 bases in between. There are 11 residues in the CDR3. The CDR3 here is CASSIRGEAFF. Written as DNA, the CDR3 is TGTGCCAGTAGTATACGGGGGGAAGCTTTCTTT.

The rearrangement joins TRBV7-8 to TRBJ1-6; possibly TRBD1 for D (6 bases). The CDR3 loop spans 16 amino acids. Trimming left V 5 bases short and J 6 bases short, with 17 bases between. Germline V gene lookup returns CDR1 SGHVS and CDR2 FQNEAQ. The DNA of the CDR3 is TGTGCCAGCAGCCTTGCAGCGGACAGTCCTAATTCACCCCTCCACTTT. It specifies CASSLAADSPNSPLHF. The complete variable domain, with remaining parts taken from reference TRBV7-8 and TRBJ1-6, reads GAGVSQSPRYKVAKRGQDVALRCDPISGHVSLFWYQQALGQGPEFLTYFQNEAQLDKSGLPSDRFFAERPEGSVSTLKIQRTQQEDSAVYLCASSLAADSPNSPLHFGNGTRLTVT.

The chain uses TRBV28 and TRBJ1-6, with D unclear. Trimming shortened V by 6 bases and J by 10 bases, and 10 bases separated the two germline ends. Per the germline V gene, CDR1 is MDHEN and CDR2 is SYDVKM. This CDR3 contains 12 residues. Written as DNA, the CDR3 is TGTGCCAGCAGACCCCCCCCCTCACCCCTCCACTTT. It specifies CASRPPPSPLHF.

The chain recombines TRBV5-1 with TRBJ2-2, with D perhaps TRBD1 (5 bases). Germline CDR1 is SGHRS and CDR2 is YFSETQ. This CDR3 contains 13 residues. V gave up 4 bases and J gave up 7 bases, with 11 bases separating them. CDR3 sequence (DNA): TGCGCCAGCAGCGTCTCAGGGTACGGGGAGCTGTTTTTT. Protein product: CASSVSGYGELFF.

This clone is a singleton in its sample. The V call is TRBV7-7, the J call TRBJ1-4; D remains unclear. The germline gives CDR1 SSHAT, CDR2 FNYEAQ (reference sequence). The V and J ends lost 5 bases and 7 bases respectively, with 14 bases between them. The CDR3 runs 14 residues. The CDR3 DNA reads TGTGCCAGCAGCCCCGGGCAGGCTGGTGAAAAACTGTTTTTT. Amino acids: CASSPGQAGEKLFF.

This clone was seen just once. This chain links TRBV10-3 with TRBJ2-5; 9 bases agree with TRBD2. This CDR3 region has 15 residues. V lost 6 bases and J lost 1; bases outside the gene matches: 6. Germline CDR1 reads ENHRY; CDR2 reads SYGVKD. CDR3 protein: CAISASGALQETQYF. The CDR3 region has the DNA TGTGCCATCAGCGCTAGCGGGGCACTCCAAGAGACCCAGTACTTC.

In DNA, the CDR3 is TGCAGCGTAGCTTACCCGGGCAGGGGGGCGGATGGCTACACCTTC. It specifies CSVAYPGRGADGYTF. V gene TRBV29-1 combines with J gene TRBJ1-2; 7 bases map to TRBD1. CDR1 is SQVTM and CDR2 is ANQGSEA in the germline V gene. The ends lost 6 bases at V and 6 bases at J; junction bases unmatched: 16. CDR3 length equals 15 residues. The full variable domain, rest sourced from reference TRBV29-1 and TRBJ1-2, is SAVISQKPSRDICQRGTSLTIQCQVDSQVTMMFWYRQQPGQSLTLIATANQGSEATYESGFVIDKFPISRPNLTFSTLTVSNMSPEDSSIYLCSVAYPGRGADGYTFGSGTRLTVV.

The V call is TRBV6-6, the J call TRBJ1-5; D is uncertain. The CDR3 has 15 residues. Trimming removed 7 bases at V and 5 bases at J, with 18 bases between. Germline V gene lookup returns CDR1 MNHNY and CDR2 SVGAGI (reference sequence). The DNA for the CDR3 is TGTGCCAGCACAGGCAGTCCGGGTTCGGATCAGCCCCAGCATTTT. Translation gives CASTGSPGSDQPQHF.

This clone was seen only once. The CDR3 protein is CASSLGQVALYEQYF. CDR3 sequence (DNA): TGTGCCAGCAGTCTTGGACAGGTCGCTCTCTACGAGCAGTACTTC. The chain carries TRBV28 and TRBJ2-7, with 7 bases lining up with TRBD1. V lost 5 bases and J lost 3; bases outside the gene matches: 10. Germline lookup yields CDR1 MDHEN and CDR2 SYDVKM. The CDR3 extends over 15 amino acids.

This chain connects TRBV9 to TRBJ2-7; 9 nucleotides align to TRBD1. From germline, CDR1 is SGDLS and CDR2 YYNGEE. The J segment lost 4 bases and the V segment lost 0 bases, leaving 5 bases of the junction unmatched. The CDR3 runs 15 residues. The CDR3 nucleotides are TGTGCCAGCAGCGTAGCCACAGGGGGCGGGTACGAGCAGTACTTC. Translation: CASSVATGGGYEQYF.

This chain connects TRBV6-4 to TRBJ2-1, with D possibly being TRBD1 (5 bases). Germline values: CDR1 MRHNA, CDR2 SNTAGT. The CDR3 spans 12 residues. V was trimmed by 11 bases and J by 0 bases, leaving 8 bases between them. CDR3 nucleotides: TGTGCCCGGCAGGGCTCCTACAATGAGCAGTTCTTC. It yields the protein CARQGSYNEQFF.

V is TRBV9 and J is TRBJ2-1; 9 positions match TRBD2. This CDR3 comprises 15 residues. V shed 0 bases and J 8 bases; nucleotides not matched to a gene: 6. From germline, CDR1 is SGDLS and CDR2 YYNGEE. CDR3 nucleotides: TGTGCCAGCAGCGTAGAGGCGGGGGGGCCGTATGAGCAGTTCTTC. Amino acid sequence: CASSVEAGGPYEQFF.

The chain carries TRBV9 and TRBJ2-5, with 8 bases matching TRBD2. V was clipped by 0 bases and J by 2 bases; unmatched bases: 3. This CDR3 is 15 amino acids long. CDR1 is SGDLS and CDR2 is YYNGEE in the germline V gene. This CDR3 reads CASSVGPGGQETQYF. DNA of the CDR3: TGTGCCAGCAGCGTAGGGCCGGGGGGGCAAGAGACCCAGTACTTC.

The V call is TRBV18, the J call TRBJ2-7, with 11 bases lining up with TRBD1. The CDR3 totals 15 residues. Germline V gene sequence: CDR1 KGHSH, CDR2 LQKENI. V shed 2 bases and J 3 bases; nucleotides not matched to a gene: 3. CDR3 bases: TGTGCCAGCTCACCATCCGGGACAGGGGGCTACGAGCAGTACTTC. Encoded protein: CASSPSGTGGYEQYF.

CDR3 sequence (DNA): TGCGCCAGCAGTGAGGGGTGGGTCAATGAGCAGTTCTTC. Translating gives CASSEGWVNEQFF. This chain links TRBV10-1 with TRBJ2-1; no clear D. CDR3 length: 13 residues. Trimming removed 2 bases at V and 6 bases at J, with 8 bases between. The germline V gene has CDR1 WNHNN and CDR2 SYGVQD (reference sequence).

The rearrangement links TRBV18 to TRBJ2-7; 9 nucleotides match TRBD1. The CDR3 is 11 amino acids. Trimming at V came to 8 bases and at J to 6 bases, leaving 2 bases not matched to a gene. Per the germline V gene, CDR1 is KGHSH and CDR2 is LQKENI. The CDR3 spells CASGTGIEQYF. Written as DNA, the CDR3 is TGTGCCAGCGGGACAGGGATCGAGCAGTACTTC.

The chain recombines TRBV18 with TRBJ1-1, with 10 bases aligning to TRBD1. The CDR3 is made up of 20 amino acids. Germline values: CDR1 KGHSH, CDR2 LQKENI. The ends lost 5 bases at V and 4 bases at J; junction bases unmatched: 22. The CDR3 DNA reads as TGTGCCAGCTCAATCAACCAATGGACAGGGGGTAGGGTCGATGGCACTGAAGCTTTCTTT. Its protein is CASSINQWTGGRVDGTEAFF.

The rearrangement links TRBV10-1 to TRBJ2-7; 8 nucleotides line up with TRBD1. The CDR3 runs 15 residues. Germline V lookup: CDR1 WNHNN, CDR2 SYGVQD (reference sequence). V was clipped by 2 bases and J by 6 bases; unmatched bases: 9. CDR3 coding DNA: TGCGCCAGCAGTGAGAAGTCAGGGGGCACTGCCGAGCAGTACTTC. The encoded protein is CASSEKSGGTAEQYF.

This chain connects TRBV30 to TRBJ1-6; no definite D call. V was clipped by 0 bases and J by 8 bases, with 11 bases between them. The CDR3 runs 14 residues. Germline-derived CDR1 and CDR2 are GTSNPN and SVGIG (reference sequence). Here the CDR3 reads CAWSVRAGDSPLHF. In DNA form, the CDR3 reads TGTGCCTGGAGTGTAAGGGCAGGAGATTCACCCCTCCACTTT.

The chain is built from TRBV28 and TRBJ1-1; D perhaps matches TRBD1 (6 bases). V shed 4 bases and J shed 5 bases, with 17 bases lying between them. This CDR3 comprises 15 residues. In germline, CDR1 is MDHEN, CDR2 SYDVKM. CDR3 sequence (DNA): TGTGCCAGCAGTTCCCCGCGGGGGGCGAGGACTGAAGCTTTCTTT. This encodes CASSSPRGARTEAFF.

The chain carries TRBV7-2 and TRBJ1-5; D is uncertain. The length of the CDR3 is 12 residues. V lost 3 bases and J lost 11, with 11 bases in between. The V gene's germline CDR1 is SGHTA and CDR2 FQGNSA. The CDR3, as DNA: TGTGCCAGCAGCTTGTATGGGAAGGCCCAGCATTTT. It encodes CASSLYGKAQHF.

This sequence joins TRBV7-6 and TRBJ2-7; the D gene is possibly TRBD2 (6 bases). Trimming pared 3 bases from V and 0 bases from J, leaving 15 bases between. This CDR3 comprises 16 residues. CDR1 and CDR2 (germline): SGHVS, FNYEAQ. In DNA, the CDR3 is TGTGCCAGCAGCTTGGGGCTAGCGCCCGTCTCCTACGAGCAGTACTTC. It encodes CASSLGLAPVSYEQYF.